This T cell receptor beta chain was observed in a study of identical twins. This clonotype was counted a few times. The antigen remains undetermined. Addition of a universal primer site occurred through template switching, and cDNA carried unique molecular identifiers. TCRdb re-analysed the 5' RACE reads in MiXCR, keeping a single row per CDR3 protein. The sample carries about 490,000 distinct CDR3 sequences, roughly 15% recorded once. Whole-study results and caveats: Clonotypes of the beta chain that were abundant in cord blood carried fewer insertions (memory repertoires showed none). Twins' excess sharing was less marked for out-of-frame beta sequences.

The CDR3 totals 15 residues. The germline V gene encodes CDR1 MDHEN and CDR2 SYDVKM. V dropped 6 bases and J dropped 1 base, with 15 bases sitting between them. In every case, the donor was a healthy Caucasian. These data also formed part of another study, on yellow fever vaccine responses in identical twins.

The specimen sequenced was CD4+ T cells sorted from blood. The TCR originated in a woman under 30 in good health. The rearrangement joins TRBV28 to TRBJ1-2; D might be TRBD1 (5 bases). The CDR3 here is CASSDPGTVNYGYTF. For the CDR3, the DNA is TGTGCCAGCAGCGACCCGGGGACGGTTAACTATGGCTACACCTTC.